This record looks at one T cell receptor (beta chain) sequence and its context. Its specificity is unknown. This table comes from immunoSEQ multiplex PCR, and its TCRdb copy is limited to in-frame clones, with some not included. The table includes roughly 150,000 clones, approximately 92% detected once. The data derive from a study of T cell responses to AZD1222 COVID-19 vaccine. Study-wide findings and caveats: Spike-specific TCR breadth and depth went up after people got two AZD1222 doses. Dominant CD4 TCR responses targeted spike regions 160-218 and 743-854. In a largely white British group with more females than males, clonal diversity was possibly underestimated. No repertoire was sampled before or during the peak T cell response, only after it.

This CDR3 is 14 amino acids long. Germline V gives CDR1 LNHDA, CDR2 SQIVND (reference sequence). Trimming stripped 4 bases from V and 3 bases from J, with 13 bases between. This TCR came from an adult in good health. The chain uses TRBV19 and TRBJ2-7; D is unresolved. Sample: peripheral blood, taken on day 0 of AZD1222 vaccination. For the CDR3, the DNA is TGTGCCAGTAGTAGGATAGATAGAGTCTACGAGCAGTACTTC. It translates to CASSRIDRVYEQYF.